Here is one T cell receptor (beta chain) with its context. This sample was taken from a study of blood T cell repertoires in COVID-19. Study-wide background: PBMCs, B-cell-depleted T cells, or T cells provided the cDNA or gDNA that made up the material.

This CDR3 spans 14 amino acids. The V gene lost 6 bases and the J gene lost 2 bases, with 10 bases spanning the gap. In germline, CDR1 is MNHEY, CDR2 SVGAGI. In the source study's methods: Scientists estimated how many nucleated cells there were by amplifying reference gene primers. Some clones are missing from TCRdb's copy, which holds only in-frame ones; the method was immunoSEQ multiplex PCR. V and J calls plus clone size are reproduced from that table; the DNA served to infer D and trimming. Counted here are under 300,000 clones, less than 90% occurring once; the ten biggest clones make up 1.5% to 1.7%.

The chain is built from TRBV6-5 and TRBJ1-4; D unclear. The sample comprised peripheral blood. The sequence came from a woman aged 40 to 55 who had recovered from COVID-19. DNA for the CDR3: TGTGCCAGCAGATTAGTATCCACTAATGAAAAACTGTTTTTT. Translated: CASRLVSTNEKLFF.